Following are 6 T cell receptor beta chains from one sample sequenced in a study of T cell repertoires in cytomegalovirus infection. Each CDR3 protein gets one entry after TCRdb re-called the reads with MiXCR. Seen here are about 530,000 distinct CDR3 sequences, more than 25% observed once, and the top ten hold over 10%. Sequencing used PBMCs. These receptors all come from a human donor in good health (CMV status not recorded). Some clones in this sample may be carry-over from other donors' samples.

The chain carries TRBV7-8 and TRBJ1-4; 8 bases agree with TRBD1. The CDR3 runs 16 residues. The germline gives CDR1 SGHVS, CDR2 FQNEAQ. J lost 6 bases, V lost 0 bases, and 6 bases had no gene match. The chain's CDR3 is CASSLAPGGADEKLFF. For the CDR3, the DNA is TGTGCCAGCAGCTTAGCCCCAGGGGGCGCGGATGAAAAACTGTTTTTT.

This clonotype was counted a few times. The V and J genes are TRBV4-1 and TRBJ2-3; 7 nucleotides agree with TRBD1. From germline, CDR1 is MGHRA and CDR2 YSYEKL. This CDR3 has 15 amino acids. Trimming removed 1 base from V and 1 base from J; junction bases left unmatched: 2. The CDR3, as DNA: TGCGCCAGCAGCCAAGGGGACAGCCGCACAGATACGCAGTATTTT. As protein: CASSQGDSRTDTQYF.

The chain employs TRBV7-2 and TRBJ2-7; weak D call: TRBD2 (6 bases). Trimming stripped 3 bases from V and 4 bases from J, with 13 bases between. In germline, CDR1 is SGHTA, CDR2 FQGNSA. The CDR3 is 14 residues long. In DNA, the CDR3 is TGTGCCAGCAGCTTCCCGGGACTGAGATACGAGCAGTACTTC. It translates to CASSFPGLRYEQYF.

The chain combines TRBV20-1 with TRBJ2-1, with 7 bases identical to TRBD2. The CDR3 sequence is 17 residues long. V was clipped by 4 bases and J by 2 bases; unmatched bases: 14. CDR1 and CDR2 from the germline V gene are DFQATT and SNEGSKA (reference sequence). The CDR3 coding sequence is TGCAGTGCTATAAGCCCGGGCGCGGGAGTTGCCTACAATGAGCAGTTCTTC. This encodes CSAISPGAGVAYNEQFF.

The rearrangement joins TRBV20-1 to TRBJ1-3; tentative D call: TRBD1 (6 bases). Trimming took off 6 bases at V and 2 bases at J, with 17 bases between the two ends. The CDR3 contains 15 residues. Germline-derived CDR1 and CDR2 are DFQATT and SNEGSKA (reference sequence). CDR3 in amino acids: CSAANPGDTGNTIYF. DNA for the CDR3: TGCAGTGCGGCCAATCCCGGGGACACTGGAAACACCATATATTTT.

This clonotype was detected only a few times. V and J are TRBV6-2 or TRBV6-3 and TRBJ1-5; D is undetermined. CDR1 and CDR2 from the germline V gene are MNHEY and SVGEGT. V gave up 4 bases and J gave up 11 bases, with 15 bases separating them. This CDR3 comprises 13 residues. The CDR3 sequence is CASSFYDTASQHF. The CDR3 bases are TGTGCCAGCAGTTTTTATGACACCGCCTCCCAGCATTTT.